The rows below give T cell receptor beta chains drawn from one sample of a study of blood T cell repertoires in COVID-19. TCRdb's copy holds only in-frame clones and misses some; the assay was immunoSEQ multiplex PCR. Here the sample spans some 300,000 clones, over 85% being singletons. Specimen: PBMCs or T cells enriched from blood (not recorded which). These receptors all stem from a woman under 40 who had recovered from COVID-19. CDR3s leave out the opening cysteine and the closing phenylalanine or tryptophan.

v_call | cdr3_length | cdr3_aa
TRBV5-1 | 12 | ASSLEHPNTEAF
TRBV2 | 9 | ASSPTGLQF
TRBV6-5 | 13 | AIGRGGTYNSPLH
TRBV15 | 16 | ATSTWGTSGSSTDTQY
TRBV7-3 | 12 | ASSFSDRAYEQY
TRBV11-2 | 12 | ASSLGGGNTEAF
TRBV6-5 | 12 | AIREQGITGELF
TRBV28 | 13 | ASSFTPMSIETQY
TRBV29-1 | 14 | SVDATDRTANYGYT
TRBV6-2/TRBV6-3 | 12 | ASSTSEVWQPQH
TRBV7-9 | 14 | ASSSSPTDKNEKLF
TRBV9 | 14 | ASSVGLAEDVHEQY
TRBV23-1 | 15 | ASNGGQGLFMNTEAF
TRBV5-4 | 12 | ASSLVGMNTEAF
TRBV28 | 12 | ASSLRSDTDTQY
TRBV19 | 15 | ASSIDAETYSGNTIY
TRBV19 | 13 | ASTWTGRSDSPLH
TRBV7-2 | 11 | AQKGQGSQPQH
TRBV6-2/TRBV6-3 | 13 | ASSTSGALQGEQY
TRBV29-1 | 10 | STTGSGTEAF
TRBV25-1 | 12 | ARVDRSGANVLT
TRBV10-3 | 11 | AISERANNEQF
TRBV28 | 12 | ASSFRDSSYEQY
TRBV21-1 | 14 | ASSKAPGAKNEKLF
TRBV10-3 | 14 | AISTGQGALDQPQH